This T cell receptor beta chain was captured by sequencing in a study of CXCR3-negative and CXCR3-positive naive CD8 T cells. cDNA libraries for TRB were generated by 5' RACE incorporating UMI labels. TCRdb re-called the 5' RACE reads, yielding one record per CDR3 amino acid sequence without DNA. This specimen shows some 64,000 distinct CDR3 sequences; the ten leading clones hold approximately 0.74%. A note on this clonotype: What it binds is unknown.

The CDR3 sequence is 18 residues long. Germline V CDR1 and CDR2: MDHEN, SYDVKM. Study-wide results and caveats: CXCR3-negative and CXCR3-positive naive cells shared comparable TRBV-TRBJ usage, but memory cells did not. Naive cells positive for CXCR3 carried more hydrophobic TRB CDR3s than CXCR3-negative ones.

The rearrangement joins TRBV28 to TRBJ2-1; TCRdb returns TRBD2, unconfirmable since there is no DNA. This clonotype was obtained from a human donor in good health. Some clones in this sample may be carry-over from other donors' samples. Material for sequencing was naive CXCR3+ CD8+ T cells from blood. The subset here: CD45RO-CCR7+CD27+CD95- naive CD8+ T cells expressing CXCR3 (TNR3+). The chain's CDR3 is CASSLSRAGTASYNEQFF.